This entry features one T cell receptor (beta chain) sequence. The sample originates from a study of T-cell reconstitution after alpha-beta-depleted transplantation in children. Unique molecular identifiers tagged the TCRbeta library. TCRdb called the PCR reads again in MiXCR, with one record for every CDR3 protein. This sample has 530,000 or so distinct CDR3 sequences, with 25% to 30% found just once. The material sequenced was PBMCs, taken before TCRalphabeta/CD19-depleted stem cell transplant. The sequence was collected from a boy younger than two with Wiskott-Aldrich syndrome, due to receive a stem cell transplant.

CDR3 protein: CASSPGLGQNIQYF. Here the CDR3 DNA reads TGTGCCAGCAGCCCGGGACTAGGACAAAACATTCAGTACTTC. This rearrangement joins TRBV5-4 to TRBJ2-4; 8 nucleotides line up with TRBD2. The germline V gene encodes CDR1 SGHNT and CDR2 YYREEE (reference sequence). The CDR3 consists of 14 residues. Trimming at V came to 4 bases and at J to 5 bases, leaving 5 bases not matched to a gene.